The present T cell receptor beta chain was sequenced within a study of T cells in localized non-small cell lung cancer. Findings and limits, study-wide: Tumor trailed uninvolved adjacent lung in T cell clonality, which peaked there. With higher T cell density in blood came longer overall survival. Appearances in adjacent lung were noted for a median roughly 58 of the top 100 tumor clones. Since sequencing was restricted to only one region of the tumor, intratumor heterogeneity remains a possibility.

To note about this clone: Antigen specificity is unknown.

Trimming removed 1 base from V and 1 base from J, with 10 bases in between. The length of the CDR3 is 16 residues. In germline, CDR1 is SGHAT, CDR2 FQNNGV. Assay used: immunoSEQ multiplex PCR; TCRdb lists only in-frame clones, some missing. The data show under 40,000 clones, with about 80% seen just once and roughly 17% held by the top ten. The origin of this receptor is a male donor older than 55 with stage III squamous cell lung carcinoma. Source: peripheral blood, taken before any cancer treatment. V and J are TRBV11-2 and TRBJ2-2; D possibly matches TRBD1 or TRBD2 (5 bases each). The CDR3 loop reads CASSLGRGGNTGELFF. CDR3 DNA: TGTGCCAGCAGCTTAGGTCGGGGCGGGAACACCGGGGAGCTGTTTTTT.